This T cell receptor beta chain was retrieved from a study of blood T cell repertoires in COVID-19. Germline V CDR1 and CDR2: SEHNR, FQNEAQ (reference sequence). V was shortened by 3 bases and J by 0 bases, with 9 bases between the two germline ends. The CDR3 is 15 residues long. Only in-frame clones appear in the TCRdb table, and some are missing; sequencing was by immunoSEQ multiplex PCR. The sample holds about 150,000 clones, around 82% seen once. Patients at the Seattle site were enrolled during active infection and followed longitudinally. The receptor comes from a man aged 60 to 75 with COVID-19, enrolled during active disease. The sample comprised peripheral blood. This rearrangement joins TRBV7-9 to TRBJ1-5; D not certain. The CDR3 spells CASSLDSNSNQPQHF. In nucleotides, the CDR3 is TGTGCCAGCAGCTTGGACTCGAATAGCAATCAGCCCCAGCATTTT.